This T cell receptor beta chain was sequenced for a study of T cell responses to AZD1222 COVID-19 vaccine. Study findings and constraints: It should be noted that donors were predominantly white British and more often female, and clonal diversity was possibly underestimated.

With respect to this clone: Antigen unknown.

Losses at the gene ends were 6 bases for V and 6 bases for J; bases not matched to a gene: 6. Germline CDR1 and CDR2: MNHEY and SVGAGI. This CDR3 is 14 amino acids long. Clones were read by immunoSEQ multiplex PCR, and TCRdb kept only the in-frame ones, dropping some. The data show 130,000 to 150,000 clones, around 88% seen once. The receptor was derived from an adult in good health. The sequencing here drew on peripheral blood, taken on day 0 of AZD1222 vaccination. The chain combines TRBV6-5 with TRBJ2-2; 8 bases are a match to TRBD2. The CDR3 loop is CASRGLGAAGELFF. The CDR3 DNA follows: TGTGCCAGCAGGGGACTAGGGGCCGCCGGGGAGCTGTTTTTT.